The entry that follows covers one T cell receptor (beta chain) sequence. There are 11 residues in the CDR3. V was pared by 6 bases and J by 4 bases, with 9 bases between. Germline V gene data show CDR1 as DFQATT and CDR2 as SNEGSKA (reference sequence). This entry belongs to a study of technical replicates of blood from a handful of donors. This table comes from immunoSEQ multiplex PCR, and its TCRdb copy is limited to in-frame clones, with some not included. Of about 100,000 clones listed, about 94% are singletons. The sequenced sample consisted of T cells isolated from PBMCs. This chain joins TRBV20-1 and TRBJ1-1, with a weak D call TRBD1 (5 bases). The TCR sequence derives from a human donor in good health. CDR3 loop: CSALQVTEAFF. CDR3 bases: TGCAGTGCCCTACAGGTCACTGAAGCTTTCTTT.